A selection of T cell receptor beta chains follows, all from one sample in a study of T-cell memory formation after mild COVID-19. One entry per CDR3 protein results from TCRdb running MiXCR on the 5' RACE reads. The sample yields almost 550,000 distinct CDR3 sequences, around 21% seen once. Material: PBMCs or a T cell subset sorted from them (not recorded which). These receptors all stem from an adult woman who had mild COVID-19 (a few samples of this study predate the infection). Cell type and time point are not known. CDR3s include the opening cysteine and the closing phenylalanine or tryptophan. The D gene is left open where the match is weak. Clone size is shown for a subset of rows, as once, few, many or a class of expanded clone.

D,V,J,size,DNA,CDR3
TRBD2,TRBV6-2/TRBV6-3,TRBJ2-7,NA,TGTGCCAGCAGTACCGGGACTAGCGGGAGACAGTACTTC,CASSTGTSGRQYF
TRBD1,TRBV20-1,TRBJ2-3,NA,TGCAGTGCTGCGGACAGGAGAGGCACAGATACGCAGTATTTT,CSAADRRGTDTQYF
NA,TRBV29-1,TRBJ2-7,few,TGCAGCGCCCAAACCCAGGGCCTCGAGCAGTACTTC,CSAQTQGLEQYF
NA,TRBV10-3,TRBJ2-7,NA,TGTGCCATCAGTGAGTCGCAGGTCTACGAGCAGTACTTC,CAISESQVYEQYF
NA,TRBV12-3/TRBV12-4,TRBJ2-1,few,TGTGCCAGCAGCACCACTACTTTCAATGAGCAGTTCTTC,CASSTTTFNEQFF
NA,TRBV30,TRBJ2-7,few,TGTGCCTGGATTTCTAACTACGAGCAGTACTTC,CAWISNYEQYF
TRBD1,TRBV6-2/TRBV6-3,TRBJ2-1,NA,TGTGCCAGCAGTGGACAGGGGCCCTACAATGAGCAGTTCTTC,CASSGQGPYNEQFF
TRBD1,TRBV6-2/TRBV6-3,TRBJ1-2,NA,TGTGCCAGCAGTTACGGGACAGGGATCAAAATCTATGGCTACACCTTC,CASSYGTGIKIYGYTF
NA,TRBV5-1,TRBJ2-7,few,TGCGCCAGCAGCTTGCGTCCAGGCCAGGCCTACGAGCAGTACTTC,CASSLRPGQAYEQYF
TRBD1,TRBV3-1,TRBJ2-7,NA,TGTGCCAGCAGCCCGAGACAGGGCGCAAAGAACGAGCAGTACTTC,CASSPRQGAKNEQYF
TRBD1,TRBV10-3,TRBJ1-1,few,TGTGCCACCGGACAGGGGAGGAACACTGAAGCTTTCTTT,CATGQGRNTEAFF
NA,TRBV4-1,TRBJ1-1,few,TGCGCCAGCAGCCAAGTTACGGCAACTGAAGCTTTCTTT,CASSQVTATEAFF
TRBD1,TRBV12-3/TRBV12-4,TRBJ1-4,NA,TGTGCCAGCAGTCCCCGGGACAGCCATAATGAAAAACTGTTTTTT,CASSPRDSHNEKLFF
NA,TRBV11-2,TRBJ2-1,NA,TGTGCCAGCAGCCAGGGGGGGAAGGCGGGAGTCCATGAGCAGTTCTTC,CASSQGGKAGVHEQFF
NA,TRBV10-3,TRBJ1-1,many,TGTGCCATCAGCGCTCGGGGGTTCGCGGGTGAAGCTTTCTTT,CAISARGFAGEAFF
NA,TRBV7-2,TRBJ2-1,few,TGTGCCAGCAGCTCACAGGAGCCATACAATGAGCAGTTCTTC,CASSSQEPYNEQFF
NA,TRBV20-1,TRBJ2-1,NA,TGCAGTGCTAGACCTCCCGGGACAGAGCAGTTCTTC,CSARPPGTEQFF
TRBD1,TRBV20-1,TRBJ2-7,few,TGCAGTGCTAGAGAAGGGACAGCGGCTAGCGAGCAGTACTTC,CSAREGTAASEQYF
NA,TRBV6-5,TRBJ2-3,few,TGTGCCAGCCACCAATTACCTGACCGGGATACGCAGTATTTT,CASHQLPDRDTQYF
TRBD1,TRBV18,TRBJ1-4,many,TGTGCCAGCTCACCCCCCGGGACAGCGAATGAAAAACTGTTTTTT,CASSPPGTANEKLFF
TRBD1,TRBV7-8,TRBJ2-2,NA,TGTGCCAGCAGTTCTAGGACAGGGCGTCCCGGGGAGCTGTTTTTT,CASSSRTGRPGELFF
TRBD2,TRBV20-1,TRBJ2-3,NA,TGCAGTGCTAGAGATTCCGGACTAGCGGGGGGCCCTAGCACAGATACGCAGTATTTT,CSARDSGLAGGPSTDTQYF
TRBD1,TRBV7-6,TRBJ2-7,NA,TGTGCCAGCAGCCCCTTGACAGGGAATGTCTACGAGCAGTACTTC,CASSPLTGNVYEQYF
TRBD1,TRBV5-1,TRBJ1-6,few,TGCGCCAGCAGAAAGACAGGGGGAGTTGATAATTCACCCCTCCACTTT,CASRKTGGVDNSPLHF
NA,TRBV7-2,TRBJ2-1,NA,TGTGCCAGCAGCCCATTAGGGGTCTCCTACAATGAGCAGTTCTTC,CASSPLGVSYNEQFF
NA,TRBV6-2/TRBV6-3,TRBJ1-5,NA,TGTGCCAGCAGTTACATCACCCGGGGGGGGCAGGGCAATCAGCCCCAGCATTTT,CASSYITRGGQGNQPQHF
NA,TRBV6-5,TRBJ1-1,few,TGTGCCAGCAGTTATAGGGGGGGACGAGCTTTCTTT,CASSYRGGRAFF
NA,TRBV12-3/TRBV12-4,TRBJ1-5,NA,TGTGCCAGCAGCACCTTGGGGAATCAGCCCCAGCATTTT,CASSTLGNQPQHF
NA,TRBV4-1,TRBJ1-5,few,TGCGCCAGCAGAGTAGTGACACCGGGCAATCAGCCCCAGCATTTT,CASRVVTPGNQPQHF
TRBD1,TRBV12-3/TRBV12-4,TRBJ1-3,many,TGTGCCAGCAGCCACGACAGGGTGGGAACTGGAAACACCATATATTTT,CASSHDRVGTGNTIYF
NA,TRBV7-6,TRBJ2-3,NA,TGTGCCAGCAGCTTAGCGCCCCCACTAGCCCGCACAGATACGCAGTATTTT,CASSLAPPLARTDTQYF
TRBD2,TRBV4-3,TRBJ2-3,few,TGCGCCAGCAGCCAAGACGTGGGAGGGTCCCCAGATACGCAGTATTTT,CASSQDVGGSPDTQYF
NA,TRBV7-2,TRBJ2-7,NA,TGTGCCAGCAGCCCCATGGGGATAGACTACGAGCAGTACTTC,CASSPMGIDYEQYF
NA,TRBV7-2,TRBJ1-2,NA,TGTGCCAGCAGCTTTGACAGGCCTACCTATGGCTACACCTTC,CASSFDRPTYGYTF
TRBD2,TRBV9,TRBJ2-1,NA,TGTGCCAGCAGCGTAACTAGCGGGGGGGCTTACAATGAGCAGTTCTTC,CASSVTSGGAYNEQFF